This record covers a single T cell receptor beta chain. This entry belongs to a study of post-analysis software for immune sequencing data. Presence of unique molecular identifiers characterized the TCR beta cDNA libraries. From the PCR reads, TCRdb called clonotypes with MiXCR, one entry per CDR3 protein. The repertoire holds fewer than 900,000 distinct CDR3 sequences, with around 45% as singletons. The clonotype originates from a girl aged 10 to 17 with multiple sclerosis. Sequencing was done on a sample of blood.

The CDR3 here is CASSLAGEGWETQYF. The CDR3, as DNA: TGCGCCAGCAGCTTGGCTGGAGAGGGATGGGAGACCCAGTACTTC. The chain carries TRBV5-1 and TRBJ2-5, with D possibly matching TRBD2 (5 bases). The CDR3 totals 15 residues. Germline V CDR1 and CDR2: SGHRS, YFSETQ. V was cut by 0 bases and J by 5 bases, with 14 bases left in between.